Presented here are 29 T cell receptor beta chains from one specimen sequenced in a study of shared T cell receptors in the human thymus. Measured with immunoSEQ multiplex PCR; TCRdb has only the in-frame clones, and not every one. The table includes around 340,000 clones, 95% detected once. The specimen sequenced was thymocytes. These receptors came from a human donor.

This clone was counted once. This rearrangement joins TRBV11-2 to TRBJ1-5, with TRBD1 as a possible D gene (6 bases). Germline CDR1 SGHAT, CDR2 FQNNGV. The CDR3 is made up of 18 amino acids. The V gene lost 5 bases and the J gene lost 2 bases, with 22 bases spanning the gap. The CDR3 sequence is CASSPSRGGGDCNQPQHF. The CDR3 nucleotides read TGTGCCAGCAGCCCCTCCCGAGGGGGAGGGGACTGCAATCAGCCCCAGCATTTT.

The J gene is TRBJ1-1, the V gene TRBV6-6, with D unclear. Trimming pared 2 bases from V and 0 bases from J, leaving 13 bases between. CDR3 length equals 16 residues. CDR1 is MNHNY, CDR2 SVGAGI, per germline (reference sequence). The CDR3, as DNA: TGTGCCAGCAGTTACCGGTTTTGGCGGATGAACACTGAAGCTTTCTTT. This encodes CASSYRFWRMNTEAFF.

V gene TRBV15 combines with J gene TRBJ2-7; 11 bases agree with TRBD2. The J segment lost 4 bases and the V segment lost 0 bases, leaving 11 bases of the junction unmatched. Germline V CDR1 and CDR2: LNHNV, YYDKDF (reference sequence). The CDR3 has 18 residues. The CDR3 DNA follows: TGTGCCACCAGCAGAGATCGGGGACTAGCGGACCAGGTTTACGAGCAGTACTTC. Protein product: CATSRDRGLADQVYEQYF.

The CDR3 is CASSNGYEQYF. The DNA of the CDR3 is TGTGCCAGCAGCAACGGATACGAGCAGTACTTC. V usage is TRBV28 and J usage is TRBJ2-7; D uncertain. The length of the CDR3 is 11 residues. The ends were cut back, 6 bases at V and 4 bases at J, with 7 bases in the middle. Germline CDR1 and CDR2: MDHEN and SYDVKM.

The CDR3 loop is CASGPTSRGGASDTQYF. CDR3 nucleotides: TGTGCTAGTGGCCCTACGTCCCGGGGGGGTGCTTCAGATACGCAGTATTTT. This chain uses TRBV12-5 with TRBJ2-3, with 8 bases matching TRBD2. V gave up 6 bases and J gave up 4 bases; unmatched junction bases: 15. CDR1 and CDR2 from the germline V gene are LGHNT and FRNRAP. The CDR3 spans 17 residues.

The V and J genes are TRBV4-1 and TRBJ1-5, with a tentative D call TRBD1 (5 bases). The germline V gene has CDR1 MGHRA and CDR2 YSYEKL. The CDR3 contains 16 residues. The ends were cut back, 0 bases at V and 6 bases at J, with 15 bases in the middle. The CDR3 DNA follows: TGCGCCAGCAGCCAAGATGGAGGGGTGGGGAGTCAGCCCCAGCATTTT. This gives the protein CASSQDGGVGSQPQHF.

This rearrangement joins TRBV5-8 to TRBJ1-1; the D gene is possibly TRBD1 (5 bases). Per germline, CDR1 SGHTS and CDR2 YDEGEE. The V gene lost 2 bases and the J gene lost 10 bases, with 21 bases spanning the gap. The CDR3 extends over 15 amino acids. The CDR3 nucleotides are TGTGCCAGCAGCTTCCCCGGGACGGCGGTAAAAGGAGCTTTCTTT. This codes for CASSFPGTAVKGAFF.

The chain links TRBV18 to TRBJ2-3; D possibly corresponds to TRBD2 (5 bases). CDR1 is KGHSH, CDR2 LQKENI, per germline. V was trimmed by 1 base and J by 2 bases, leaving 7 bases between them. The CDR3 consists of 14 residues. CDR3 region: CASSPRGYTDTQYF. CDR3 sequence (DNA): TGTGCCAGCTCACCACGAGGGTACACAGATACGCAGTATTTT.

The rearrangement uses TRBV30 and TRBJ1-1; D uncertain. The V gene's germline CDR1 is GTSNPN and CDR2 SVGIG (reference sequence). Trimming took 2 bases from V and 1 from J, leaving 14 bases between them. The CDR3 extends over 15 amino acids. The CDR3 region has the DNA TGTGCCTGGAGTACAGTTGGGCGGGAGAACACTGAAGCTTTCTTT. It codes for CAWSTVGRENTEAFF.

The chain couples TRBV5-1 to TRBJ1-2; tentatively, D is TRBD1 (6 bases). Germline CDR1 and CDR2: SGHRS and YFSETQ. V was cut by 3 bases and J by 4 bases, with 19 bases left in between. The CDR3 loop spans 16 amino acids. CDR3 amino acids: CASSSVYRDKTYGYTF. Written as DNA, the CDR3 is TGCGCCAGCAGCTCGGTTTACCGGGACAAGACCTATGGCTACACCTTC.

V gene TRBV4-1 combines with J gene TRBJ1-2, with D possibly TRBD1 on 5 matching bases. This CDR3 region has 14 residues. Germline CDR1 is MGHRA and CDR2 is YSYEKL. V was shortened by 0 bases and J by 7 bases, with 12 bases between the two germline ends. This chain's CDR3 is CASSQDPGMGGYTF. In DNA form, the CDR3 reads TGCGCCAGCAGCCAAGATCCAGGGATGGGTGGCTACACCTTC.

This chain uses TRBV10-2 with TRBJ2-1, with unresolved D. Germline V gives CDR1 WSHSY, CDR2 SAAADI. The CDR3 is 14 residues long. Between the trimmed V and J ends, which lost 6 bases and 9 bases, there was a span of 18 bases. CDR3 sequence: CASRNDPLVVEQFF. As DNA, the CDR3 is TGCGCCAGCAGGAACGACCCGCTTGTAGTTGAGCAGTTCTTC.

This clone appeared once. The chain has TRBV4-1 and TRBJ1-5; D gene uncertain. The CDR3 runs 14 residues. V dropped 0 bases and J dropped 9 bases, with 12 bases sitting between them. The germline V gene has CDR1 MGHRA and CDR2 YSYEKL. DNA of the CDR3: TGCGCCAGCAGCCAAGATCGCCGGAACAGGCCCCAGCATTTT. It translates to CASSQDRRNRPQHF.

The chain combines TRBV29-1 with TRBJ2-3, with 9 positions matching TRBD2. The V gene end was trimmed by 3 bases and the J gene end by 3 bases; junction bases not matched to a gene: 7. The germline gives CDR1 SQVTM, CDR2 ANQGSEA. The CDR3 is 15 residues long. CDR3 sequence (DNA): TGCAGCGTTGACAGCGGGAGGATTAGAACAGATACGCAGTATTTT. This gives the protein CSVDSGRIRTDTQYF.

The gene calls are TRBV5-1 and TRBJ2-2, with D unclear. CDR3 length: 16 amino acids. Germline V CDR1 and CDR2: SGHRS, YFSETQ. With 1 base removed from V and 0 bases from J, the gap between germline ends came to 10 bases. Here the CDR3 reads CASSLNRASNTGELFF. The CDR3 nucleotides are TGCGCCAGCAGCTTGAACCGGGCCTCGAACACCGGGGAGCTGTTTTTT. The full variable domain, its missing parts supplied by reference TRBV5-1 and TRBJ2-2, is KAGVTQTPRYLIKTRGQQVTLSCSPISGHRSVSWYQQTPGQGLQFLFEYFSETQRNKGNFPGRFSGRQFSNSRSEMNVSTLELGDSALYLCASSLNRASNTGELFFGEGSRLTVL.

The chain carries TRBV7-2 and TRBJ2-1, with 9 bases aligning to TRBD2. Germline assignment: CDR1 SGHTA and CDR2 FQGNSA. The trim removed 1 base at V and 0 bases at J, leaving 7 bases unmatched. This CDR3 contains 18 residues. The CDR3 DNA reads TGTGCCAGCAGCTTAGGGGGGAGCGGGAGGAGCTCCTACAATGAGCAGTTCTTC. It translates to CASSLGGSGRSSYNEQFF.

This chain uses TRBV28 with TRBJ2-5; D unresolved. From germline, CDR1 is MDHEN and CDR2 SYDVKM. Trimming stripped 5 bases from V and 2 bases from J, with 6 bases between. The CDR3 runs to 12 residues. CDR3 coding DNA: TGTGCCAGCAGTGGCCATCAAGAGACCCAGTACTTC. Protein sequence: CASSGHQETQYF.

The DNA for the CDR3 is TGTGCCAGCAGCTTAGTAGCCAGGGATGAGGAGACCCAGTACTTC. This gives the protein CASSLVARDEETQYF. The rearrangement links TRBV7-6 to TRBJ2-5; TRBD1 might be the D (5 bases). V lost 1 base to trimming and J lost 5 bases, with 14 bases between them. CDR3 length: 15 residues. CDR1 and CDR2 (germline): SGHVS, FNYEAQ.

The chain joins TRBV14 to TRBJ2-1; D may be TRBD1 (6 bases). The ends were cut back, 2 bases at V and 8 bases at J, with 13 bases in the middle. The CDR3 loop spans 14 amino acids. Germline assignment: CDR1 SGHDN and CDR2 FVKESK. CDR3 in DNA: TGTGCCAGCAGCCAATTTTCAGGGGTCGATGAGCAGTTCTTC. The encoded protein is CASSQFSGVDEQFF.

The chain joins TRBV5-4 to TRBJ1-2, with no clear D. CDR1 and CDR2 (germline): SGHNT, YYREEE (reference sequence). This CDR3 contains 14 residues. V dropped 1 base and J dropped 5 bases, with 12 bases sitting between them. CDR3 sequence (DNA): TGTGCCAGCAGCTTGAGTGGCCTGGGGTATGGCTACACCTTC. Its translation is CASSLSGLGYGYTF.

This chain joins TRBV7-3 and TRBJ2-1, with D perhaps assigned TRBD1 or TRBD2 (6 bases each). This CDR3 has 17 amino acids. The V end lost 1 base, the J end lost 3 bases, and 16 bases lay between the germline ends. CDR1 SGHTA and CDR2 FQGTGA come from the germline V gene. CDR3 nucleotide sequence: TGTGCCAGCAGCTTAAAGGGGGGAAGGCGGAGCTACAATGAGCAGTTCTTC. Protein sequence: CASSLKGGRRSYNEQFF.

The chain links TRBV29-1 to TRBJ2-5; D call uncertain. Germline lookup yields CDR1 SQVTM and CDR2 ANQGSEA. With 2 bases removed from V and 1 base from J, the gap between germline ends came to 8 bases. There are 13 residues in the CDR3. The CDR3 coding sequence is TGCAGCGTTGAACTTTTGGTCCAAGAGACCCAGTACTTC. It translates to CSVELLVQETQYF.

The chain uses TRBV27 and TRBJ2-1; 9 bases line up with TRBD2. Germline-derived CDR1 and CDR2 are MNHEY and SMNVEV (reference sequence). The CDR3 loop spans 15 amino acids. J lost 5 bases, V lost 4 bases, and 6 bases had no gene match. CDR3 DNA sequence: TGTGCCAGCAGTTCGCGGGGGGGTCTCCACAATGAGCAGTTCTTC. This encodes CASSSRGGLHNEQFF.

The chain joins TRBV5-1 to TRBJ1-5; 9 positions agree with TRBD1. The trim removed 5 bases at V and 6 bases at J, leaving 9 bases unmatched. This CDR3 is 15 amino acids long. CDR1 is SGHRS, CDR2 YFSETQ, per germline. Written as DNA, the CDR3 is TGCGCCAGCAGATGGCGGGACAGGGCCATTCAGCCCCAGCATTTT. Its protein is CASRWRDRAIQPQHF.

V usage is TRBV30 and J usage is TRBJ2-7; 7 positions match TRBD2. V was clipped by 3 bases and J by 6 bases; unmatched bases: 8. Germline lookup yields CDR1 GTSNPN and CDR2 SVGIG (reference sequence). The CDR3 spans 13 residues. The CDR3 region has the DNA TGTGCCTGGAGAGGGCGGGGGACCCTCGAGCAGTACTTC. It is translated as CAWRGRGTLEQYF.

CDR3 in DNA: TGTGCCAGCACCGAAGGGGAGGTGAGCAATCAGCCCCAGCATTTT. It is translated as CASTEGEVSNQPQHF. This rearrangement joins TRBV6-1 to TRBJ1-5, with D perhaps matching TRBD1 (5 bases). Per germline, CDR1 MNHNS and CDR2 SASEGT. Trimming stripped 7 bases from V and 1 base from J, with 14 bases between. This CDR3 region has 15 residues.

V gene TRBV6-5 combines with J gene TRBJ1-2; TRBD1 is a possible D gene (5 bases). The CDR3 has 15 residues. Germline values: CDR1 MNHEY, CDR2 SVGAGI. V lost 6 bases and J lost 4, with 18 bases in between. Here the CDR3 reads CASSTNRSKAYGYTF. In DNA form, the CDR3 reads TGTGCCAGCAGCACCAACAGGAGTAAGGCCTATGGCTACACCTTC.

This clone was recorded a few times. The chain has TRBV28 and TRBJ1-1, with D maybe TRBD1 (6 bases). V shed 2 bases and J shed 3 bases, with 10 bases lying between them. The germline V gene encodes CDR1 MDHEN and CDR2 SYDVKM. The CDR3 covers 14 residues. In nucleotides, the CDR3 is TGTGCCAGCAGTTTAGTGGGGGGCTACACTGAAGCTTTCTTT. It encodes CASSLVGGYTEAFF.

The rearrangement joins TRBV18 to TRBJ2-1; a possible D gene is TRBD2 (6 bases). The length of the CDR3 is 15 residues. The germline V gene encodes CDR1 KGHSH and CDR2 LQKENI. V was shortened by 3 bases and J by 10 bases, with 19 bases between the two germline ends. CDR3 DNA: TGTGCCAGCTCACCTTTCCGGGACTCCCCAGAGGAGCAGTTCTTC. It is translated as CASSPFRDSPEEQFF.